A single sample is the source of the 17 T cell receptor beta chains below, sequenced in a study of shared clonotypes between healthy human individuals. Only in-frame clones appear in the TCRdb table, and some are missing; sequencing was by immunoSEQ multiplex PCR. The data contain about 2 million clones, over 85% of them seen just once; the ten biggest clones take up more than 0.95%. The naive CD8 population came from CD45RO-negative cells selected for CCR7, without terminally differentiated effector memory CD45RA+ cells. The material sequenced was naive CD8+ T cells sorted from blood. These receptors were collected from a man between 18 and 35 years old in good health.

V and J are TRBV27 and TRBJ2-7; D gene unclear. The CDR3 loop spans 14 amino acids. V lost 5 bases and J 3 bases, leaving 14 bases between the germline ends. CDR1 is MNHEY, CDR2 SMNVEV, per germline (reference sequence). This CDR3 is CASSPTVGIYEQYF. CDR3 coding DNA: TGTGCCAGCAGTCCAACAGTAGGCATCTACGAGCAGTACTTC.

On this clone itself: The sample holds other DNA sequences that translate to the same CDR3. V usage is TRBV5-6 and J usage is TRBJ2-3; D may correspond to TRBD1 or TRBD2 (6 bases each). This CDR3 region has 15 residues. With 4 bases removed from V and 0 bases from J, the gap between germline ends came to 12 bases. The V gene's germline CDR1 is SGHDT and CDR2 YYEEEE. In DNA, the CDR3 is TGTGCCAGCAGCCTGGGGGGCACTAGCACAGATACGCAGTATTTT. Protein product: CASSLGGTSTDTQYF.

The CDR3 loop is CASSPGTDPLEQYF. The CDR3 nucleotides are TGTGCCAGTAGCCCCGGGACGGACCCCCTGGAGCAGTACTTC. The V call is TRBV19, the J call TRBJ2-7, with D perhaps TRBD1 or TRBD2 (5 bases each). Trimming shortened V by 6 bases and J by 7 bases, and 19 bases separated the two germline ends. Germline lookup yields CDR1 LNHDA and CDR2 SQIVND (reference sequence). The CDR3 extends over 14 amino acids.

The chain combines TRBV11-2 with TRBJ1-2, with unresolved D. CDR3 length: 11 residues. Per the germline V gene, CDR1 is SGHAT and CDR2 is FQNNGV. V dropped 3 bases and J dropped 6 bases, with 5 bases sitting between them. CDR3 sequence reads: CASSFANGYTF. As DNA, the CDR3 is TGTGCCAGCAGCTTCGCGAATGGCTACACCTTC.

The genes are TRBV6-4 and TRBJ2-1; D unclear. The V end lost 3 bases, the J end lost 7 bases, and 7 bases lay between the germline ends. CDR3 length: 12 residues. Germline V CDR1 and CDR2: MRHNA, SNTAGT. This CDR3 reads CASSDLRNEQFF. The CDR3 region has the DNA TGTGCCAGCAGTGATCTACGGAATGAGCAGTTCTTC.

The chain links TRBV30 to TRBJ1-4; D gene unclear. Deletions cut 1 base from V and 7 bases from J, with 7 bases between. In germline, CDR1 is GTSNPN, CDR2 SVGIG (reference sequence). The CDR3 is 12 residues long. The CDR3, as DNA: TGTGCCTGGAGTGCTCCCCGTGAAAAACTGTTTTTT. Residues: CAWSAPREKLFF.

The sample holds one count of this clone. The chain is built from TRBV7-9 and TRBJ1-5, with D tentatively TRBD1 (6 bases). V lost 1 base, J lost 6 bases, and 25 bases lay in between. Germline CDR1 is SEHNR and CDR2 is FQNEAQ (reference sequence). The CDR3 contains 19 residues. CDR3 coding DNA: TGTGCCAGCAGCTTAGAGTTCGAGGGGGGCGCCCCTAAAGTTCAGCCCCAGCATTTT. As protein: CASSLEFEGGAPKVQPQHF.

V is TRBV5-4 and J is TRBJ1-2; no definite D call. Germline CDR1 SGHNT, CDR2 YYREEE (reference sequence). The CDR3 loop spans 13 amino acids. With 0 bases removed from V and 3 bases from J, the gap between germline ends came to 6 bases. CDR3 in DNA: TGTGCCAGCAGCTTGGTTGACGACTATGGCTACACCTTC. It is translated as CASSLVDDYGYTF.

This chain joins TRBV10-3 and TRBJ1-2; D not certain. CDR1 and CDR2 from the germline V gene are ENHRY and SYGVKD. Trimming stripped 7 bases from V and 2 bases from J, with 8 bases between. The CDR3 consists of 12 residues. The CDR3 DNA sequence: TGTGCCATCATGTCCGGGAACTATGGCTACACCTTC. As protein: CAIMSGNYGYTF.

This chain uses TRBV28 with TRBJ2-3; D gene ambiguous. The CDR3 is made up of 13 amino acids. Trimming cost V 4 bases and J 6 bases, with 11 bases left between them. The germline CDR1 and CDR2 sequences are MDHEN and SYDVKM. CDR3 sequence: CASSSLGADTQYF. The CDR3 DNA is TGTGCCAGCAGTTCCCTGGGCGCGGATACGCAGTATTTT. The full variable domain, its missing parts supplied by reference TRBV28 and TRBJ2-3, is DVKVTQSSRYLVKRTGEKVFLECVQDMDHENMFWYRQDPGLGLRLIYFSYDVKMKEKGDIPEGYSVSREKKERFSLILESASTNQTSMYLCASSSLGADTQYFGPGTRLTVL.

Comment on this clone: One end of the junction fails to match germline, which may point to a read error. The chain combines TRBV10-1 with TRBJ2-7; 13 positions match TRBD2. CDR3 length: 12 residues. In germline, CDR1 is WNHNN, CDR2 SYGVQD (reference sequence). CDR3 residues: CASSEGLAGVHF. In DNA form, the CDR3 reads TGCGCCAGCAGTGAGGGACTAGCGGGAGTCCACTTC.

J is TRBJ2-3 and V is TRBV2, with 9 positions matching TRBD2. Trimming took 6 bases from V and 5 from J; bases not matched to a gene: 9. Germline V gene data show CDR1 as SNHLY and CDR2 as FYNNEI. The CDR3 runs 15 residues. In DNA form, the CDR3 reads TGTGCCAGCAGCTCGCCTAGCGGGGAAGAAGATACGCAGTATTTT. It is translated as CASSSPSGEEDTQYF.

The chain recombines TRBV5-6 with TRBJ2-3; 11 bases line up with TRBD2. Germline V gene lookup returns CDR1 SGHDT and CDR2 YYEEEE. V lost 6 bases to trimming and J lost 4 bases; unmatched junction nucleotides: 4. The CDR3 runs 14 residues. The CDR3 sequence: CASTVSGGADTQYF. The CDR3, as DNA: TGTGCCAGCACCGTTAGCGGGGGGGCAGATACGCAGTATTTT.

The chain links TRBV27 to TRBJ2-1; 8 bases align to TRBD1. This CDR3 is built from 13 residues. Germline V gives CDR1 MNHEY, CDR2 SMNVEV (reference sequence). J gave up 9 bases and V 4 bases, and 5 bases lay outside the gene matches. The CDR3 DNA reads TGTGCCAGCAGTTCACGGACAGGGTCTGAGCAGTTCTTC. This translates into CASSSRTGSEQFF.

The chain employs TRBV27 and TRBJ1-6, with TRBD1 identical over 8 bases. The CDR3 loop spans 15 amino acids. Germline CDR1 reads MNHEY; CDR2 reads SMNVEV (reference sequence). Losses at the gene ends were 0 bases for V and 8 bases for J; bases not matched to a gene: 3. The CDR3 DNA follows: TGTGCCAGCAGTTTATCCGGACAGGGTCATTCACCCCTCCACTTT. Amino acid sequence: CASSLSGQGHSPLHF.

For the CDR3, the DNA is TGTGCCAGCAGCTTAAACCCCAGCAGGGGTGAAGCTTTCTTT. Its translation is CASSLNPSRGEAFF. The chain uses TRBV11-2 and TRBJ1-1; weak D call: TRBD1 (6 bases). This CDR3 has 14 residues. V was clipped by 2 bases and J by 7 bases, with 14 bases between them. The V gene's germline CDR1 is SGHAT and CDR2 FQNNGV.

CDR3 sequence (DNA): TGTGCCAGCAGAGAACCGGGAGTCGGGGAGTATTTT. Translation: CASREPGVGEYF. The chain links TRBV27 to TRBJ2-3; a possible D gene is TRBD2 (6 bases). V gave up 6 bases and J gave up 13 bases, with 17 bases separating them. There are 12 residues in the CDR3. Germline V gene sequence: CDR1 MNHEY, CDR2 SMNVEV (reference sequence).